The clone carrying this TCR beta chain has ten or more counts. Its antigen is not known. In TCRdb, the RT-PCR reads were re-called with MiXCR into one record per CDR3 protein. The repertoire has about 190,000 distinct CDR3 sequences, 13% to 15% of them found once; the top ten carry approximately 27%. This entry is derived from a study of response to subunit inactivated influenza vaccine. Study findings and constraints: The authors proposed limited new T cell recruitment per seasonal influenza vaccination.

The CDR3 has 13 amino acids. Trimming left V 5 bases short and J 1 base short, with 9 bases between. Germline assignment: CDR1 DFQATT and CDR2 SNEGSKA (reference sequence). Material: CD8+ T cells sorted from PBMCs, obtained about 5 days after vaccination. The sequence derives from a man aged 50-60 years who received an inactivated influenza vaccine. This chain connects TRBV20-1 to TRBJ1-5; D might be TRBD1 (6 bases). In nucleotides, the CDR3 is TGCAGTGCTGCGGACAGAAGCAATCAGCCCCAGCATTTT. Protein sequence: CSAADRSNQPQHF.